The 29 T cell receptor beta chains below were found in one sample sequenced in a study of cytomegalovirus exposure and HLA in healthy donors. Use of 60 Vbeta and 13 Jbeta primers characterized the PCR. Profiling relied on immunoSEQ multiplex PCR, and the TCRdb table lists in-frame clones only, not all of them. Of about 140,000 clones listed, less than 80% were seen once; the top ten hold approximately 6.2%. The sample was PBMCs. These receptor sequences come from a man between 35 and 55 years old in good health and CMV-seropositive.

CDR3 loop: CASSPWTGNTEAFF. CDR3 nucleotide sequence: TGTGCCAGCAGTCCTTGGACAGGGAACACTGAAGCTTTCTTT. The chain combines TRBV6-5 with TRBJ1-1; 7 bases align to TRBD1. The CDR3 loop spans 14 amino acids. V lost 5 bases, J lost 1 base, and 4 bases stayed unmatched. Per the germline V gene, CDR1 is MNHEY and CDR2 is SVGAGI.

The chain carries TRBV5-4 and TRBJ2-5; perhaps TRBD2 as D (5 bases). In germline, CDR1 is SGHNT, CDR2 YYREEE (reference sequence). CDR3 size: 13 residues. Trimming shortened V by 4 bases and J by 4 bases, and 11 bases separated the two germline ends. CDR3 in DNA: TGTGCCAGCAGCATCAGAGGACTAGAGACCCAGTACTTC. It specifies CASSIRGLETQYF.

CDR3 protein: CASSQPAGSSYEQYF. The CDR3 bases are TGCGCCAGCAGCCAACCAGCGGGTTCCTCCTACGAGCAGTACTTC. This chain connects TRBV5-1 to TRBJ2-7; tentatively, D is TRBD2 (6 bases). The CDR3 contains 15 residues. Germline-derived CDR1 and CDR2 are SGHRS and YFSETQ. Trimming pared 4 bases from V and 0 bases from J, leaving 14 bases between. The variable domain in full, with the rest retrieved from reference TRBV5-1 and TRBJ2-7, is KAGVTQTPRYLIKTRGQQVTLSCSPISGHRSVSWYQQTPGQGLQFLFEYFSETQRNKGNFPGRFSGRQFSNSRSEMNVSTLELGDSALYLCASSQPAGSSYEQYFGPGTRLTVT.

The chain couples TRBV2 to TRBJ1-1, with D possibly TRBD1 on 5 matching bases. The germline CDR1 and CDR2 sequences are SNHLY and FYNNEI. The CDR3 covers 14 residues. Trimming removed 7 bases from V and 0 bases from J, with 12 bases in between. CDR3 bases: TGTGCCAGCATGAGGACAAACCTGAACACTGAAGCTTTCTTT. Translation: CASMRTNLNTEAFF.

V gene TRBV11-2 combines with J gene TRBJ1-6, with D tentatively TRBD1 (6 bases). V was cut by 0 bases and J by 6 bases, with 9 bases left in between. This CDR3 has 15 residues. Per germline, CDR1 SGHAT and CDR2 FQNNGV. This CDR3 is CASSLDRGGNSPLHF. The CDR3 nucleotides read TGTGCCAGCAGCTTAGATAGGGGGGGTAATTCACCCCTCCACTTT.

The J gene is TRBJ2-1, the V gene TRBV9, with TRBD2 as a possible D gene (5 bases). Germline V gene lookup returns CDR1 SGDLS and CDR2 YYNGEE. CDR3 size: 12 residues. Trimming took off 4 bases at V and 9 bases at J, with 11 bases between the two ends. The DNA for the CDR3 is TGTGCCAGCAGCCCTACTCGGGGTGAGCAGTTCTTC. The encoded protein is CASSPTRGEQFF.

Regarding this clone: The junction differs from germline at one of its ends, possibly a read error. Additional DNA sequences in this sample encode the identical CDR3. The chain links TRBV27 to TRBJ2-7, with D possibly matching TRBD1 (5 bases). From germline, CDR1 is MNHEY and CDR2 SMNVEV (reference sequence). CDR3 length: 16 residues. Here the CDR3 reads CASSLLGQGDYYEQYF. DNA for the CDR3: TGTGCTAGCAGTTTATTGGGGCAGGGCGATTACTACGAGCAGTACTTC.

The chain recombines TRBV27 with TRBJ1-2; 8 bases agree with TRBD1. V gave up 5 bases and J gave up 8 bases; unmatched junction bases: 16. This CDR3 contains 16 residues. The germline gives CDR1 MNHEY, CDR2 SMNVEV (reference sequence). The CDR3 reads CASSASLQGASRGYTF. DNA of the CDR3: TGTGCCAGCAGTGCAAGCCTCCAGGGGGCTTCTAGGGGCTACACCTTC.

V usage is TRBV30 and J usage is TRBJ1-1; D is perhaps TRBD1 (6 bases). Germline CDR1 GTSNPN, CDR2 SVGIG (reference sequence). This CDR3 has 14 residues. Between the trimmed V and J ends, which lost 4 bases and 1 base, there was a span of 13 bases. Here the CDR3 reads CAWTKGHENTEAFF. The CDR3 nucleotides are TGTGCCTGGACGAAGGGACACGAGAACACTGAAGCTTTCTTT. Full variable domain (outside the CDR3, taken from reference TRBV30 and TRBJ1-1): SQTIHQWPATLVQPVGSPLSLECTVEGTSNPNLYWYRQAAGRGLQLLFYSVGIGQISSEVPQNLSASRPQDRQFILSSKKLLLSDSGFYLCAWTKGHENTEAFFGQGTRLTVV.

The V and J genes are TRBV5-6 and TRBJ2-1, with TRBD2 matching over 7 bases. Per the germline V gene, CDR1 is SGHDT and CDR2 is YYEEEE. V shed 0 bases, J shed 5 bases, and the junction held 8 bases outside the gene matches. This CDR3 region has 16 residues. CDR3 residues: CASSLVGGGGHNEQFF. In nucleotides, the CDR3 is TGTGCCAGCAGCTTGGTGGGTGGGGGGGGTCACAATGAGCAGTTCTTC. The whole variable domain, remainder taken from reference TRBV5-6 and TRBJ2-1, is DAGVTQSPTHLIKTRGQQVTLRCSPKSGHDTVSWYQQALGQGPQFIFQYYEEEERQRGNFPDRFSGHQFPNYSSELNVNALLLGDSALYLCASSLVGGGGHNEQFFGPGTRLTVL.

This chain connects TRBV5-4 to TRBJ2-1; 7 positions agree with TRBD1. Germline CDR1 SGHNT, CDR2 YYREEE (reference sequence). The length of the CDR3 is 15 residues. The V segment lost 1 base and the J segment 3 bases; nucleotides outside the gene matches: 4. Written as DNA, the CDR3 is TGTGCCAGCAGCTTGCGGGACAGATACTACAATGAGCAGTTCTTC. Amino acid sequence: CASSLRDRYYNEQFF.

The J gene is TRBJ2-5, the V gene TRBV9, with D possibly being TRBD2 (7 bases). The CDR3 has 14 amino acids. Germline V gene sequence: CDR1 SGDLS, CDR2 YYNGEE. The ends were cut back, 4 bases at V and 2 bases at J, with 12 bases in the middle. CDR3 protein: CASSPEGGQETQYF. The CDR3 coding sequence is TGTGCCAGCAGCCCCGAGGGGGGGCAAGAGACCCAGTACTTC. Supplemented by reference TRBV9 and TRBJ2-5, the full variable domain reads DSGVTQTPKHLITATGQRVTLRCSPRSGDLSVYWYQQSLDQGLQFLIQYYNGEERAKGNILERFSAQQFPDLHSELNLSSLELGDSALYFCASSPEGGQETQYFGPGTRLLVL.

J is TRBJ2-3 and V is TRBV7-8; D call uncertain. The CDR3 runs 16 residues. Trimming took 1 base from V and 0 from J, leaving 11 bases between them. CDR1 is SGHVS, CDR2 FQNEAQ, per germline. CDR3 DNA: TGTGCCAGCAGCTTAGGACCGCCCGGGAGCACAGATACGCAGTATTTT. Translating gives CASSLGPPGSTDTQYF.

The chain has TRBV18 and TRBJ2-5; 10 bases agree with TRBD1. This CDR3 is 14 amino acids long. The V gene end was trimmed by 2 bases and the J gene end by 5 bases; junction bases not matched to a gene: 2. The germline V gene encodes CDR1 KGHSH and CDR2 LQKENI. CDR3 coding DNA: TGTGCCAGCTCACCAACGACAGGGGGCGAGACCCAGTACTTC. Amino acid sequence: CASSPTTGGETQYF.

The J gene is TRBJ1-1, the V gene TRBV11-3; D is undetermined. Germline values: CDR1 SGHNT, CDR2 YENEEA. V was clipped by 5 bases and J by 5 bases, with 18 bases between them. CDR3 length: 15 residues. In DNA form, the CDR3 reads TGTGCCAGCAGCCCAGGAGGAACAGTCGTGACTGAAGCTTTCTTT. Amino acids: CASSPGGTVVTEAFF.

This chain joins TRBV5-1 and TRBJ2-3, with a tentative D call TRBD1 (5 bases). Germline V gene data show CDR1 as SGHRS and CDR2 as YFSETQ. The CDR3 length is 16 residues. Trimming removed 1 base at V and 1 base at J, with 13 bases between. CDR3 in DNA: TGCGCCAGCAGCTTGACCCAGGGATTTGGCACAGATACGCAGTATTTT. Residues: CASSLTQGFGTDTQYF.

The chain couples TRBV5-1 to TRBJ2-1, with 11 bases lining up with TRBD2. The trim removed 3 bases at V and 7 bases at J, leaving 9 bases unmatched. The CDR3 contains 16 residues. Germline values: CDR1 SGHRS, CDR2 YFSETQ. CDR3 nucleotides: TGCGCCAGCAGCTCGAGCCTAGCGGGAGGACAGAATGAGCAGTTCTTC. Protein: CASSSSLAGGQNEQFF.

The chain employs TRBV5-1 and TRBJ1-1; no firm D call. V was shortened by 0 bases and J by 1 base, with 7 bases between the two germline ends. The CDR3 covers 14 residues. Per the germline V gene, CDR1 is SGHRS and CDR2 is YFSETQ. This chain's CDR3 is CASSLGEWNTEAFF. CDR3 bases: TGCGCCAGCAGCTTGGGGGAGTGGAACACTGAAGCTTTCTTT.

J is TRBJ1-1 and V is TRBV5-1, with TRBD1 identical over 7 bases. Germline CDR1 and CDR2: SGHRS and YFSETQ. The V segment lost 7 bases and the J segment 2 bases; nucleotides outside the gene matches: 11. The CDR3 has 15 amino acids. CDR3: CASRPVRTGNTEAFF. The DNA for the CDR3 is TGCGCCAGCCGTCCTGTGAGGACAGGTAACACTGAAGCTTTCTTT. The full variable domain, with the rest looked up from reference TRBV5-1 and TRBJ1-1, is KAGVTQTPRYLIKTRGQQVTLSCSPISGHRSVSWYQQTPGQGLQFLFEYFSETQRNKGNFPGRFSGRQFSNSRSEMNVSTLELGDSALYLCASRPVRTGNTEAFFGQGTRLTVV.

J is TRBJ1-5 and V is TRBV27, with a tentative D call TRBD1 (6 bases). Trimming left V 0 bases short and J 6 bases short, with 9 bases between. Germline CDR1 and CDR2: MNHEY and SMNVEV (reference sequence). This CDR3 region has 14 residues. The CDR3 sequence is CASSLSQGFQPQHF. Written as DNA, the CDR3 is TGTGCCAGCAGTTTATCCCAGGGGTTTCAGCCCCAGCATTTT.

V is TRBV5-4 and J is TRBJ2-1, with D possibly being TRBD2 (7 bases). With 4 bases removed from V and 9 bases from J, the gap between germline ends came to 17 bases. CDR3 length: 14 residues. Looked up from germline, CDR1 is SGHNT and CDR2 is YYREEE (reference sequence). Here the CDR3 DNA reads TGTGCCAGCAGCCACAACCGGGGGGCACGTGAGCAGTTCTTC. Protein sequence: CASSHNRGAREQFF.

The chain links TRBV18 to TRBJ1-1; D unclear. The ends were cut back, 4 bases at V and 5 bases at J, with 14 bases in the middle. The CDR3 consists of 14 residues. The germline V gene has CDR1 KGHSH and CDR2 LQKENI. This CDR3 is CASSLAADSTEAFF. The CDR3 DNA reads TGTGCCAGCTCACTAGCGGCGGACTCTACTGAAGCTTTCTTT.

This clone was detected once. Here the CDR3 reads CASSLGSSSYNEQFF. In DNA form, the CDR3 reads TGTGCCAGCAGCTTAGGGTCCAGTTCCTACAATGAGCAGTTCTTC. The chain has TRBV7-2 and TRBJ2-1; no firm D call. The germline V gene encodes CDR1 SGHTA and CDR2 FQGNSA. This CDR3 has 15 amino acids. V lost 1 base and J 1 base, leaving 8 bases between the germline ends.

The chain links TRBV7-9 to TRBJ2-7; TRBD2 aligns across 13 bases. Trimming at V came to 4 bases and at J to 6 bases, leaving 6 bases not matched to a gene. The CDR3 totals 15 residues. The germline CDR1 and CDR2 sequences are SEHNR and FQNEAQ (reference sequence). The CDR3 sequence is CASSSLAGGPSEQYF. The CDR3 bases are TGTGCCAGCAGCTCACTAGCGGGAGGGCCGTCCGAGCAGTACTTC.

The chain recombines TRBV28 with TRBJ1-2, with TRBD1 matching 9 bases. CDR1 and CDR2 (germline): MDHEN, SYDVKM. The CDR3 has 15 residues. Unmatched junction bases numbered 8, after V lost 6 bases and J lost 3 bases. The CDR3 loop reads CASSPGTGRDYGYTF. CDR3 DNA sequence: TGTGCCAGCAGCCCCGGGACAGGGAGAGACTATGGCTACACCTTC.

This clone came up a few times. This chain connects TRBV28 to TRBJ2-2; D call uncertain. The CDR3 runs to 12 residues. CDR1 is MDHEN, CDR2 SYDVKM, per germline. The ends were cut back, 2 bases at V and 6 bases at J, with 4 bases in the middle. In nucleotides, the CDR3 is TGTGCCAGCAGTTTACGGGCCGGGGAGCTGTTTTTT. Its protein is CASSLRAGELFF. The entire variable domain, with the rest obtained from reference TRBV28 and TRBJ2-2, is as follows: DVKVTQSSRYLVKRTGEKVFLECVQDMDHENMFWYRQDPGLGLRLIYFSYDVKMKEKGDIPEGYSVSREKKERFSLILESASTNQTSMYLCASSLRAGELFFGEGSRLTVL.

The chain carries TRBV2 and TRBJ1-3; no reliable D call. CDR1 and CDR2 from the germline V gene are SNHLY and FYNNEI. V was pared by 4 bases and J by 0 bases, with 13 bases between. CDR3 length equals 16 residues. The DNA of the CDR3 is TGTGCCAGCAGTGCGTTCCCCTCCCGCTCTGGAAACACCATATATTTT. This translates into CASSAFPSRSGNTIYF.

The chain couples TRBV28 to TRBJ2-5, with D possibly being TRBD2 (5 bases). CDR3 length: 13 amino acids. The germline V gene has CDR1 MDHEN and CDR2 SYDVKM. Deletions cut 6 bases from V and 5 bases from J, with 13 bases between. The CDR3 DNA is TGTGCCAGCAGGACCTGGGAGCCGGAGACCCAGTACTTC. As protein: CASRTWEPETQYF. The full variable domain, in which reference TRBV28 and TRBJ2-5 provide the parts outside the CDR3, is DVKVTQSSRYLVKRTGEKVFLECVQDMDHENMFWYRQDPGLGLRLIYFSYDVKMKEKGDIPEGYSVSREKKERFSLILESASTNQTSMYLCASRTWEPETQYFGPGTRLLVL.

This clone was seen more than once but under ten times. This chain connects TRBV27 to TRBJ1-5, with 8 bases lining up with TRBD1. The CDR3 consists of 16 residues. Unmatched junction bases numbered 8, after V lost 3 bases and J lost 4 bases. Germline CDR1 reads MNHEY; CDR2 reads SMNVEV (reference sequence). CDR3 residues: CASSFIGQGGNQPQHF. The CDR3 DNA sequence: TGTGCCAGCAGTTTTATAGGACAGGGTGGAAATCAGCCCCAGCATTTT.